This T cell receptor (beta chain) stems from a study of identical twins. The V and J ends lost 4 bases and 7 bases respectively, with 12 bases between them. Germline V lookup: CDR1 SGDLS, CDR2 YYNGEE. The CDR3 sequence is 13 residues long. Study-wide findings and caveats: It was out-of-frame TCR alpha sharing in monozygotic twins that models underestimated. With beta out-of-frame sequences, excess sharing by twins was weaker.

TCRdb re-called the 5' RACE reads with MiXCR, one entry per CDR3 protein. The repertoire holds hundreds of thousands of distinct CDR3 sequences, with around 8.8% as singletons. With respect to this clonotype: Its antigen is not known.

This sample also appeared in a second study, on yellow fever vaccine responses in identical twins.

Sequencing was done on a sample of memory (CD45RO+) T cells sorted from blood. This TCR derives from a woman aged 18-29 years in good health. The chain couples TRBV9 to TRBJ2-1; D call uncertain. CDR3 sequence: CASSSSRWNEQFF. The CDR3 coding sequence is TGTGCCAGCAGCTCCTCGAGGTGGAATGAGCAGTTCTTC.